The next 30 T cell receptor beta chains were all read from a single sample in a study of shared clonotypes between healthy human individuals. Generated by immunoSEQ multiplex PCR, the TCRdb table keeps only in-frame clones and is missing some. The repertoire has 2 million to 2.5 million clones, around 90% of them found once; the top ten carry more than 0.35%. Sequenced input: naive CD4+ T cells from PBMCs. Subset here: CD45RA+ positively selected. The origin of the receptors is a man aged 18 to 35 in good health. Some clones in this sample may be carry-over from other donors' samples.

The rearrangement uses TRBV19 and TRBJ1-5; 8 nucleotides match TRBD1. The ends lost 6 bases at V and 4 bases at J; junction bases unmatched: 14. Germline V gene data show CDR1 as LNHDA and CDR2 as SQIVND (reference sequence). The CDR3 has 17 residues. The CDR3 loop reads CASRAPGGQVGNQPQHF. CDR3 nucleotides: TGTGCCAGTAGAGCGCCGGGGGGACAGGTTGGGAATCAGCCCCAGCATTTT.

V is TRBV7-2 and J is TRBJ2-7; TRBD2 matches 10 bases. V was clipped by 5 bases and J by 2 bases; unmatched bases: 6. Germline V gene data show CDR1 as SGHTA and CDR2 as FQGNSA. The CDR3 is made up of 15 amino acids. The CDR3 DNA reads TGTGCCAGCAGCATACTAGCGGGACCTACCTACGAGCAGTACTTC. Its translation: CASSILAGPTYEQYF. Complete variable domain (other parts from reference TRBV7-2 and TRBJ2-7): GAGVSQSPSNKVTEKGKDVELRCDPISGHTALYWYRQSLGQGLEFLIYFQGNSAPDKSGLPSDRFSAERTGGSVSTLTIQRTQQEDSAVYLCASSILAGPTYEQYFGPGTRLTVT.

Concerning this clone: Distinct nucleotide sequences in the sample also encode this CDR3. This sequence joins TRBV5-4 and TRBJ1-1, with D perhaps matching TRBD1 (5 bases). V dropped 0 bases and J dropped 4 bases, with 7 bases sitting between them. The CDR3 has 13 amino acids. Germline CDR1 reads SGHNT; CDR2 reads YYREEE (reference sequence). The CDR3 protein is CASSLGGSTEAFF. The CDR3 DNA reads as TGTGCCAGCAGCTTGGGGGGCAGCACTGAAGCTTTCTTT.

The V call is TRBV27, the J call TRBJ2-1; 9 nucleotides align to TRBD1. Per germline, CDR1 MNHEY and CDR2 SMNVEV (reference sequence). J lost 7 bases, V lost 6 bases, and 4 bases had no gene match. The CDR3 is 13 residues long. The CDR3: CASRGTGTNEQFF. The DNA of the CDR3 is TGTGCCAGCAGAGGGACAGGGACAAATGAGCAGTTCTTC.

The chain combines TRBV5-8 with TRBJ1-3; D is possibly TRBD1 (5 bases). Per germline, CDR1 SGHTS and CDR2 YDEGEE. This CDR3 has 17 residues. Between the trimmed V and J ends, which lost 0 bases and 0 bases, there was a span of 13 bases. CDR3 nucleotide sequence: TGTGCCAGCAGCTTGGGCTTGGGGGACTTCTCTGGAAACACCATATATTTT. Protein: CASSLGLGDFSGNTIYF.

V and J are TRBV10-3 and TRBJ2-7, with TRBD2 as a possible D gene (6 bases). This CDR3 is built from 16 residues. In germline, CDR1 is ENHRY, CDR2 SYGVKD. The V and J ends lost 2 bases and 0 bases respectively, with 14 bases between them. CDR3 sequence reads: CAISEPDAGRSYEQYF. Here the CDR3 DNA reads TGTGCCATCAGTGAGCCCGACGCGGGACGCTCCTACGAGCAGTACTTC.

The DNA of the CDR3 is TGCAGCGTTGAGGTTGGCCTATCAGCCCAGCATTTT. It codes for CSVEVGLSAQHF. V gene TRBV29-1 combines with J gene TRBJ1-5; D ambiguous. The CDR3 loop spans 12 amino acids. Germline-derived CDR1 and CDR2 are SQVTM and ANQGSEA. The ends were cut back, 3 bases at V and 11 bases at J, with 14 bases in the middle.

This clone has only one observation. V gene TRBV30 combines with J gene TRBJ1-4; possible D gene TRBD1, 6 bases. The germline V and J ends were trimmed by 5 bases and 4 bases, with 11 bases remaining between them. The CDR3 is 13 amino acids. Per the germline V gene, CDR1 is GTSNPN and CDR2 is SVGIG (reference sequence). The CDR3 bases are TGTGCCTGGGCCGGGGGGCTTAATGAAAAACTGTTTTTT. It encodes CAWAGGLNEKLFF.

In this sample, this clone turned up once. This chain's CDR3 is CASSTWGSDGNTGELFF. The CDR3 DNA reads as TGTGCCAGCTCTACCTGGGGTAGCGACGGGAACACCGGGGAGCTGTTTTTT. This chain uses TRBV18 with TRBJ2-2, with D maybe TRBD2 (5 bases). The V gene lost 6 bases and the J gene lost 1 base, with 18 bases spanning the gap. CDR3 size: 17 residues. Germline loops: CDR1 KGHSH, CDR2 LQKENI.

The V gene is TRBV7-2, the J gene TRBJ2-7; D perhaps matches TRBD2 (5 bases). There are 16 residues in the CDR3. V shed 1 base and J shed 2 bases, with 15 bases lying between them. Germline-derived CDR1 and CDR2 are SGHTA and FQGNSA. CDR3 sequence (DNA): TGTGCCAGCAGCTTAGTGTCCAACGGACTTCCCTACGAGCAGTACTTC. The encoded protein is CASSLVSNGLPYEQYF.

On this clone: Other DNA variants within this sample encode the same CDR3. The chain recombines TRBV28 with TRBJ1-2; unclear D gene. The ends were cut back, 3 bases at V and 5 bases at J, with 7 bases in the middle. This CDR3 is built from 12 residues. CDR1 and CDR2 from the germline V gene are MDHEN and SYDVKM. Written as DNA, the CDR3 is TGTGCCAGCAGTTTCGGAGAGTATGGCTACACCTTC. Encoded protein: CASSFGEYGYTF.

This clone was picked up a small number of times. The V and J genes are TRBV19 and TRBJ1-5; D ambiguous. The CDR3 covers 16 residues. Germline assignment: CDR1 LNHDA and CDR2 SQIVND (reference sequence). The germline V and J ends were trimmed by 7 bases and 0 bases, with 16 bases remaining between them. The CDR3, as DNA: TGTGCCAGTACCCCGGACCGGGGAGTTAGCAATCAGCCCCAGCATTTT. Translating it yields CASTPDRGVSNQPQHF. Filled out from reference TRBV19 and TRBJ1-5, the complete variable domain reads DGGITQSPKYLFRKEGQNVTLSCEQNLNHDAMYWYRQDPGQGLRLIYYSQIVNDFQKGDIAEGYSVSREKKESFPLTVTSAQKNPTAFYLCASTPDRGVSNQPQHFGDGTRLSIL.

The chain has TRBV7-9 and TRBJ1-2; 8 nucleotides agree with TRBD1. This CDR3 region has 17 residues. V shed 2 bases, J shed 3 bases, and the junction held 11 bases outside the gene matches. The germline CDR1 and CDR2 sequences are SEHNR and FQNEAQ (reference sequence). The CDR3 sequence is CASSLLLLRGPDYGYTF. CDR3 sequence (DNA): TGTGCCAGCAGCTTACTGCTTCTCAGGGGGCCGGACTATGGCTACACCTTC. Full variable domain (rest looked up from reference TRBV7-9 and TRBJ1-2): DTGVSQNPRHKITKRGQNVTFRCDPISEHNRLYWYRQTLGQGPEFLTYFQNEAQLEKSRLLSDRFSAERPKGSFSTLEIQRTEQGDSAMYLCASSLLLLRGPDYGYTFGSGTRLTVV.

A note on this clone: In the same sample, other DNA sequences code for this CDR3. The rearrangement uses TRBV5-1 and TRBJ2-1; the match to TRBD2 covers 7 bases. The germline CDR1 and CDR2 sequences are SGHRS and YFSETQ. CDR3 size: 16 residues. V was pared by 0 bases and J by 3 bases, with 6 bases of the junction left unmatched. The CDR3 DNA is TGCGCCAGCAGCTTGGCGGCTAGCGGCCTCTACAATGAGCAGTTCTTC. This translates into CASSLAASGLYNEQFF.

V is TRBV5-1 and J is TRBJ2-7; maybe TRBD1 (5 bases). This CDR3 is built from 14 residues. Trimming cost V 0 bases and J 7 bases, with 14 bases left between them. Germline V gene data show CDR1 as SGHRS and CDR2 as YFSETQ. As DNA, the CDR3 is TGCGCCAGCAGCTTGGCAGGGCAGGGAAGTGAGCAGTACTTC. Translating gives CASSLAGQGSEQYF.

V is TRBV30 and J is TRBJ2-1, with 9 bases that match TRBD2. V gave up 3 bases and J gave up 8 bases; unmatched junction bases: 8. CDR3 length: 14 residues. Per the germline V gene, CDR1 is GTSNPN and CDR2 is SVGIG (reference sequence). The CDR3: CAWSVGRTSDEQFF. Here the CDR3 DNA reads TGTGCCTGGAGCGTAGGCCGGACTAGCGATGAGCAGTTCTTC. The full variable domain, in which reference TRBV30 and TRBJ2-1 provide the parts outside the CDR3, is SQTIHQWPATLVQPVGSPLSLECTVEGTSNPNLYWYRQAAGRGLQLLFYSVGIGQISSEVPQNLSASRPQDRQFILSSKKLLLSDSGFYLCAWSVGRTSDEQFFGPGTRLTVL.

V gene TRBV28 combines with J gene TRBJ2-1; 10 nucleotides align to TRBD2. This CDR3 is 16 amino acids long. From germline, CDR1 is MDHEN and CDR2 SYDVKM. V lost 6 bases, J lost 0 bases, and 5 bases stayed unmatched. As DNA, the CDR3 is TGTGCCAGCAGACCCTTAGCGGGAGGCTCCTACAATGAGCAGTTCTTC. Translating gives CASRPLAGGSYNEQFF.

V gene TRBV7-8 combines with J gene TRBJ1-4, with a possible D match to TRBD1 (6 bases). This CDR3 comprises 15 residues. From germline, CDR1 is SGHVS and CDR2 FQNEAQ. V was clipped by 4 bases and J by 8 bases, with 17 bases between them. The CDR3 sequence is CASSSQGQKGEKLFF. The DNA of the CDR3 is TGTGCCAGCAGCTCCCAGGGGCAAAAAGGGGAAAAACTGTTTTTT. The full variable domain, its missing parts supplied by reference TRBV7-8 and TRBJ1-4, is GAGVSQSPRYKVAKRGQDVALRCDPISGHVSLFWYQQALGQGPEFLTYFQNEAQLDKSGLPSDRFFAERPEGSVSTLKIQRTQQEDSAVYLCASSSQGQKGEKLFFGSGTQLSVL.

A note on this clone: Other DNA sequences in this specimen translate into the identical CDR3. The chain joins TRBV19 to TRBJ2-3; D tentatively reads TRBD1 or TRBD2 (5 bases each). Germline V gives CDR1 LNHDA, CDR2 SQIVND (reference sequence). Deletions cut 4 bases from V and 3 bases from J, with 5 bases between. This CDR3 is built from 12 residues. CDR3 sequence reads: CASSRGTDTQYF. The CDR3 DNA is TGTGCCAGTAGTAGGGGGACAGATACGCAGTATTTT. Full variable domain (outside the CDR3, taken from reference TRBV19 and TRBJ2-3): DGGITQSPKYLFRKEGQNVTLSCEQNLNHDAMYWYRQDPGQGLRLIYYSQIVNDFQKGDIAEGYSVSREKKESFPLTVTSAQKNPTAFYLCASSRGTDTQYFGPGTRLTVL.

This chain's CDR3 is CASSRRTGIESNTEAFF. CDR3 nucleotide sequence: TGTGCCAGTAGTAGGAGAACAGGGATTGAGTCGAACACTGAAGCTTTCTTT. The chain employs TRBV19 and TRBJ1-1; the D gene is possibly TRBD1 (6 bases). Germline V gene data show CDR1 as LNHDA and CDR2 as SQIVND (reference sequence). Trimming pared 4 bases from V and 1 base from J, leaving 19 bases between. The CDR3 has 17 amino acids.

The chain links TRBV30 to TRBJ1-5; possibly TRBD1 for D (5 bases). The germline gives CDR1 GTSNPN, CDR2 SVGIG (reference sequence). The V and J ends lost 4 bases and 11 bases respectively, with 12 bases between them. CDR3 length: 11 residues. CDR3 protein: CAWTPGGAQHF. The DNA of the CDR3 is TGTGCCTGGACCCCCGGGGGGGCCCAGCATTTT.

The J gene is TRBJ2-3, the V gene TRBV7-2; tentatively, D is TRBD1 (5 bases). CDR3 length equals 14 residues. Trimming stripped 3 bases from V and 6 bases from J, with 13 bases between. The germline gives CDR1 SGHTA, CDR2 FQGNSA. The chain's CDR3 is CASSFNRGHDTQYF. The CDR3 region has the DNA TGTGCCAGCAGCTTCAATAGAGGACACGATACGCAGTATTTT.

This chain connects TRBV7-9 to TRBJ2-2, with 7 bases matching TRBD1. CDR1 and CDR2 from the germline V gene are SEHNR and FQNEAQ (reference sequence). The CDR3 is 16 amino acids. With V trimmed by 2 bases and J by 5 bases, 8 bases remained unmatched. The CDR3 DNA is TGTGCCAGCAGCTTATTGGAGACAGGGTCAACCGGGGAGCTGTTTTTT. It encodes CASSLLETGSTGELFF.

The chain joins TRBV7-9 to TRBJ1-2; no definite D call. The CDR3 extends over 15 amino acids. Germline V gene data show CDR1 as SEHNR and CDR2 as FQNEAQ (reference sequence). V lost 1 base to trimming and J lost 2 bases, with 11 bases between them. The CDR3 reads CASSLVRGTNYGYTF. The CDR3, as DNA: TGTGCCAGCAGCTTAGTCCGAGGAACCAACTATGGCTACACCTTC.

The chain carries TRBV12-5 and TRBJ1-2; D ambiguous. V lost 5 bases and J 9 bases, leaving 19 bases between the germline ends. Germline-derived CDR1 and CDR2 are LGHNT and FRNRAP. The CDR3 loop spans 14 amino acids. The chain's CDR3 is CASGPWEPEGRYTF. The DNA for the CDR3 is TGTGCTAGTGGTCCGTGGGAGCCTGAAGGGCGCTACACCTTC. The full variable domain, completed using reference TRBV12-5 and TRBJ1-2, is DARVTQTPRHKVTEMGQEVTMRCQPILGHNTVFWYRQTMMQGLELLAYFRNRAPLDDSGMPKDRFSAEMPDATLATLKIQPSEPRDSAVYFCASGPWEPEGRYTFGSGTRLTVV.

Here the CDR3 reads CSVLTGMGGDTQYF. In DNA, the CDR3 is TGCAGCGTTCTAACAGGGATGGGGGGAGATACGCAGTATTTT. The chain is built from TRBV29-1 and TRBJ2-3; D is possibly TRBD1 or TRBD2 (6 bases each). Trimming cost V 5 bases and J 5 bases, with 17 bases left between them. Looked up from germline, CDR1 is SQVTM and CDR2 is ANQGSEA. The CDR3 is 14 residues long.

This clone has more than one count but fewer than ten. The J gene is TRBJ1-1, the V gene TRBV11-2; D unresolved. The CDR3 totals 13 residues. Germline V lookup: CDR1 SGHAT, CDR2 FQNNGV. V shed 5 bases and J shed 5 bases, with 12 bases lying between them. CDR3 protein: CASSLTLTTEAFF. The CDR3 DNA is TGTGCCAGCAGCCTAACCCTGACGACTGAAGCTTTCTTT.

In this sample, this clone turned up a few times. Other DNA variants within this sample encode the same CDR3. The chain has TRBV9 and TRBJ1-1; no clear D gene. This CDR3 region has 14 residues. Germline values: CDR1 SGDLS, CDR2 YYNGEE. V was clipped by 0 bases and J by 2 bases, with 8 bases between them. Written as DNA, the CDR3 is TGTGCCAGCAGCGTAGGAGGGAGAAACACTGAAGCTTTCTTT. Encoded protein: CASSVGGRNTEAFF.

The chain couples TRBV27 to TRBJ1-3, with D unclear. The V gene lost 3 bases and the J gene lost 6 bases, with 12 bases spanning the gap. Germline lookup yields CDR1 MNHEY and CDR2 SMNVEV (reference sequence). The CDR3 is 14 amino acids. Here the CDR3 reads CASSLGGSSNTIYF. The CDR3 DNA reads TGTGCCAGCAGTTTGGGAGGGTCGTCAAACACCATATATTTT.

V gene TRBV2 combines with J gene TRBJ1-1; 8 nucleotides align to TRBD1. The CDR3 contains 13 residues. CDR1 is SNHLY, CDR2 FYNNEI, per germline. V lost 6 bases to trimming and J lost 9 bases; unmatched junction nucleotides: 9. CDR3 in amino acids: CASSVSRTGKAFF. The CDR3 coding sequence is TGTGCCAGCAGCGTATCACGGACAGGGAAAGCTTTCTTT.